The 13 T cell receptor beta chains listed next were all sequenced from one sample in a study of technical replicates of blood from a few donors listed by TCRdb under 2017. Library prep was done by the immunoSEQ multiplex PCR assay. TCRdb carries this immuneACCESS record with in-frame sequences only. Its versions omit some clonotypes, under half of them owing to an unresolved V gene in the studies checked, with the rest unexplained. The sample table holds approximately 74,000 clones, of which about 98% were seen once. The leading ten clones occupy over 0.15% of the sample. The sequenced sample consisted of T cells isolated from PBMCs. These receptors all stem from a human donor in good health.

J is TRBJ1-1 and V is TRBV6-5, with D maybe TRBD1 (5 bases). Germline values: CDR1 MNHEY, CDR2 SVGAGI. V lost 6 bases and J 4 bases, leaving 15 bases between the germline ends. CDR3 size: 14 residues. CDR3 sequence: CASSPSAGGTEAFF. The CDR3 region has the DNA TGTGCCAGCAGCCCCTCGGCGGGGGGCACTGAAGCTTTCTTT.

The rearrangement uses TRBV6-4 and TRBJ2-1; tentative D call: TRBD1 (5 bases). The CDR3 is made up of 13 amino acids. Germline loops: CDR1 MRHNA, CDR2 SNTAGT. The V and J ends lost 6 bases and 7 bases respectively, with 13 bases between them. Here the CDR3 DNA reads TGTGCCAGCAGCCGACAGAGTTGGAATGAGCAGTTCTTC. Translating gives CASSRQSWNEQFF.

The chain employs TRBV5-1 and TRBJ1-1, with TRBD1 as a possible D gene (5 bases). Germline V gives CDR1 SGHRS, CDR2 YFSETQ. There are 16 residues in the CDR3. V was shortened by 3 bases and J by 0 bases, with 15 bases between the two germline ends. CDR3 nucleotide sequence: TGCGCCAGCAGCTCGGCCCAGGGTCTCCTGAACACTGAAGCTTTCTTT. Protein: CASSSAQGLLNTEAFF.

V and J are TRBV6-1 and TRBJ1-2; maybe TRBD1 (5 bases). Deletions cut 0 bases from V and 4 bases from J, with 9 bases between. This CDR3 spans 14 amino acids. Germline values: CDR1 MNHNS, CDR2 SASEGT. CDR3 nucleotide sequence: TGTGCCAGCAGTGAAGCGGCAGGGCCCTATGGCTACACCTTC. Protein sequence: CASSEAAGPYGYTF.

The genes are TRBV28 and TRBJ2-7; TRBD2 matches 7 bases. CDR1 and CDR2 from the germline V gene are MDHEN and SYDVKM. Trimming took 2 bases from V and 5 from J; bases not matched to a gene: 6. The CDR3 is 14 amino acids. The CDR3 DNA follows: TGTGCCAGCAGTTTAGTAGGACTAGGCCACGAGCAGTACTTC. Protein: CASSLVGLGHEQYF.

The chain joins TRBV18 to TRBJ2-5; D uncertain. V was shortened by 3 bases and J by 1 base, with 9 bases between the two germline ends. CDR3 size: 14 residues. The germline CDR1 and CDR2 sequences are KGHSH and LQKENI. CDR3 DNA sequence: TGTGCCAGCTCACCTACCCCTAGCCAAGAGACCCAGTACTTC. This gives the protein CASSPTPSQETQYF.

This chain uses TRBV9 with TRBJ1-2; 7 bases align to TRBD1. This CDR3 is built from 16 residues. CDR1 is SGDLS, CDR2 YYNGEE, per germline. J was trimmed by 0 bases and V by 3 bases; bases with no gene match: 8. The CDR3: CASSGSGTATNYGYTF. The CDR3 DNA reads TGTGCCAGCAGCGGCTCCGGGACAGCAACTAACTATGGCTACACCTTC.

The chain carries TRBV7-6 and TRBJ2-7; D is possibly TRBD1 (6 bases). Trimming pared 6 bases from V and 5 bases from J, leaving 20 bases between. This CDR3 is built from 15 residues. In germline, CDR1 is SGHVS, CDR2 FNYEAQ. DNA for the CDR3: TGTGCCAGCAGTCGCGACCGGACAGTCTACCACGAGCAGTACTTC. This codes for CASSRDRTVYHEQYF.

This sequence joins TRBV5-4 and TRBJ2-2; TRBD1 might be the D (6 bases). The germline V gene encodes CDR1 SGHNT and CDR2 YYREEE (reference sequence). The CDR3 runs 17 residues. Trimming stripped 0 bases from V and 5 bases from J, with 17 bases between. In nucleotides, the CDR3 is TGTGCCAGCAGCTTGGACGGGACACGGGCTTTGACCGGGGAGCTGTTTTTT. Its translation is CASSLDGTRALTGELFF. Looking up the rest from reference TRBV5-4 and TRBJ2-2 gives the full variable domain: ETGVTQSPTHLIKTRGQQVTLRCSSQSGHNTVSWYQQALGQGPQFIFQYYREEENGRGNFPPRFSGLQFPNYSSELNVNALELDDSALYLCASSLDGTRALTGELFFGEGSRLTVL.

The chain has TRBV7-2 and TRBJ2-7; TRBD1 agrees at 7 bases. The CDR3 has 15 amino acids. CDR1 is SGHTA and CDR2 is FQGNSA in the germline V gene. The V and J ends lost 4 bases and 3 bases, in that order; junction bases with no gene match: 9. The CDR3 DNA sequence: TGTGCCAGCAGCTCCTCGACAGGGTCCTTCTACGAGCAGTACTTC. It codes for CASSSSTGSFYEQYF.

The rearrangement joins TRBV5-6 to TRBJ1-4; 10 nucleotides line up with TRBD1. CDR1 and CDR2 from the germline V gene are SGHDT and YYEEEE. Losses at the gene ends were 4 bases for V and 6 bases for J; bases not matched to a gene: 6. The CDR3 sequence is 15 residues long. CDR3 nucleotide sequence: TGTGCCAGCAGCACTCCCGGGACAGGGGATGAAAAACTGTTTTTT. Translation: CASSTPGTGDEKLFF. Full variable domain (outside the CDR3, taken from reference TRBV5-6 and TRBJ1-4): DAGVTQSPTHLIKTRGQQVTLRCSPKSGHDTVSWYQQALGQGPQFIFQYYEEEERQRGNFPDRFSGHQFPNYSSELNVNALLLGDSALYLCASSTPGTGDEKLFFGSGTQLSVL.

This clone appeared a single time. This chain uses TRBV29-1 with TRBJ2-1, with 8 nucleotides matching TRBD2. Germline CDR1 and CDR2: SQVTM and ANQGSEA. The CDR3 covers 14 residues. Losses at the gene ends were 3 bases for V and 5 bases for J; bases not matched to a gene: 6. CDR3 sequence reads: CSVDGGGPNNEQFF. CDR3 in DNA: TGCAGCGTTGATGGCGGGGGGCCCAACAATGAGCAGTTCTTC.

The chain joins TRBV5-1 to TRBJ2-7; 8 bases agree with TRBD1. V was pared by 6 bases and J by 1 base, with 15 bases of the junction left unmatched. This CDR3 is built from 17 residues. Looked up from germline, CDR1 is SGHRS and CDR2 is YFSETQ. The CDR3 here is CASTPGMGDRSSYEQYF. The DNA for the CDR3 is TGCGCCAGCACCCCCGGAATGGGGGACAGGTCGTCCTACGAGCAGTACTTC.